This T cell receptor beta chain was profiled in a study of PD-1 blockade in classical Hodgkin lymphoma. Study-level findings and limits: Baseline diversity was lower in partial responders and progressors than complete responders. Some patients started nivolumab under 1 year after ASCT, and they were excluded.

Germline CDR1 reads LNHDA; CDR2 reads SQIVND (reference sequence). After removal of 9 bases from V and 3 bases from J, the junction contained 3 bases not matched to a gene. This CDR3 has 13 amino acids. A word on this clone: Antigen: not known.

The table came from immunoSEQ multiplex PCR; TCRdb's copy has only in-frame clones and leaves some out. Among 50,000 to 85,000 clones listed, roughly two thirds were seen once. Autologous stem cell transplantation was followed by relapse in every patient, and brentuximab vedotin exposure varied. Classifying best responses yielded complete response, partial response or progressive disease. The rearrangement uses TRBV19 and TRBJ2-3, with 10 bases lining up with TRBD1. The TCR was taken from a human donor with classical Hodgkin lymphoma. The sequencing here drew on peripheral blood mononuclear cells (PBMCs), taken before the second cycle of nivolumab. In nucleotides, the CDR3 is TGTGCCAGCCGGGACAGGGGAACAGATACGCAGTATTTT. Translating gives CASRDRGTDTQYF. The whole variable domain, remainder taken from reference TRBV19 and TRBJ2-3, is DGGITQSPKYLFRKEGQNVTLSCEQNLNHDAMYWYRQDPGQGLRLIYYSQIVNDFQKGDIAEGYSVSREKKESFPLTVTSAQKNPTAFYLCASRDRGTDTQYFGPGTRLTVL.